This TCR beta chain was documented in a study of CD8 T cells in Susac syndrome (dated by TCRdb to the late 2010s). In the study overall: Repertoire sequencing was used to test whether CD8+ T cell activation and differentiation in Susac syndrome was antigen driven. The study compared CD8+ T cell repertoire clonality among 12 healthy donors, some 14 Susac syndrome patients and fewer than 19 multiple sclerosis patients.

Peripheral blood CD8+ and CD4+ T cells from healthy donors, Susac syndrome patients and multiple sclerosis patients were profiled by high-throughput TCR beta sequencing. The multiple sclerosis controls were treatment-naive patients who had stable or active relapsing-remitting disease and met the revised McDonald criteria. Bulk CD8+ and CD4+ T cells were purified by magnetic negative isolation, whereas CD8+ TEMRA cells were enriched by FACS. Blood was drawn into EDTA tubes, processed within 24 hours, and PBMCs were isolated by density gradient centrifugation. PBMCs intended for TCR sequencing were cryopreserved in liquid nitrogen and thawed later in a water bath at 37 degrees C. The sorted or isolated CD4+, CD8+ and CD8+ TEMRA cells reached a purity of at least 90%. Of note for this clonotype: The antigen it recognizes is unknown. Per-nucleotide qualities are absent, and no much larger clonotype sits a single base away.

RNA was extracted using the RNeasy kit, and roughly 0.5 to 1 microgram was reverse transcribed with random hexamers. The immunoSEQ multiplex PCR assay, covering 54 Vbeta and 13 Jbeta segments, was used to amplify TCR beta CDR3 regions. Bias from PCR amplification was corrected by using a synthetic template baseline for primer optimization and for computational correction. On the authors' methods: Only productive sequences were kept, with reads annotated to V, D and J genes according to IMGT and analyzed in immunoSEQ Analyzer. To calculate clonality, Shannon entropy was normalized by log2 of the number of productive unique sequences and then subtracted from one. For each patient and control, public and private clones were evaluated among the 100 most prevalent clones. A clone was defined as Susac-specific if it was absent from the healthy and MS cohorts, from some 1,100 published viral clones and from other ImmuneACCESS disease sequences. The public reads were reprocessed in TCRdb via fastp at Q25 and MiXCR, keeping in-frame beta chains. Rows with a matching CDR3 protein are joined into one entry that keeps the most common DNA and genes. These V and J calls originate from TCRdb's pipeline instead of the authors' own analysis. The sample data list some 300,000 distinct CDR3 sequences, and approximately 89% of these were observed just once. Of the sample, approximately 0.18% is held by the ten largest clones.

According to the germline V gene, CDR1 reads LGHNA and CDR2 reads YNFKEQ. Including the terminal cysteine and phenylalanine, the CDR3 comprises 16 residues. Only the CDR3 part of the read is kept: 48 bases, read in frame from the first base. The V and J ends are trimmed by 0 bases and 0 bases, leaving 12 bases between them. The study at large found these results: The number of individuals in the TCR sequencing and HLA analysis was acknowledged as relatively small.

This TCR was recovered from a human donor with multiple sclerosis. The rearranged segments are TRBV4-2 and TRBJ2-7, with the D gene uncertain. Material: CD8+ T cells from PBMCs. For the CDR3, the sequence is CASSQDITANSYEQYF. The sequenced DNA: TGTGCCAGCAGCCAAGATATCACGGCCAACTCCTACGAGCAGTACTTC.